This T cell receptor beta chain was observed in a study of T cell responses to AZD1222 COVID-19 vaccine. TCRdb's copy holds only in-frame clones and misses some; the assay was immunoSEQ multiplex PCR. The sample consists of tens of thousands of clones, approximately 90% of them appearing once. The CDR3 is made up of 13 amino acids. Trimming cost V 6 bases and J 5 bases, with 13 bases left between them. Germline lookup yields CDR1 SGHTA and CDR2 FQGTGA. The V and J genes are TRBV7-3 and TRBJ1-1, with D unresolved. The specimen comprised peripheral blood, sampled on day 0 of AZD1222 vaccination. This clonotype originated in an adult in good health. In DNA form, the CDR3 reads TGTGCCAGCAGTTCCAATGGGAGGACTGAAGCTTTCTTT. Residues: CASSSNGRTEAFF.